The 30 T cell receptor beta chains reported below all come from one sample, sequenced in a study of blood T cells in healthy people across ages. A second PCR of 7 to 11 cycles used a sample-barcoded 5' primer and a J-beta primer mix. TCRdb reprocessed the 5' RACE reads via MiXCR and lists one record per CDR3 protein. The repertoire holds over 1,500,000 distinct CDR3 sequences, with just under 50% as singletons. Sequencing was done on a sample of blood. The receptor source for this set is a woman aged 35 to 49 in good health.

The CDR3 region is CASRSTGSETQYF. The DNA for the CDR3 is TGTGCCAGCAGATCTACAGGGAGCGAGACCCAGTACTTC. This chain links TRBV12-3 or TRBV12-4 with TRBJ2-5; D might be TRBD1 (6 bases). Deletions cut 6 bases from V and 5 bases from J, with 13 bases between. The CDR3 runs to 13 residues.

The sample holds a few counts of this clonotype. The chain carries TRBV4-2 and TRBJ2-7, with 10 bases matching TRBD1. The germline V gene has CDR1 LGHNA and CDR2 YNFKEQ. This CDR3 is 16 amino acids long. The ends lost 5 bases at V and 5 bases at J; junction bases unmatched: 12. CDR3: CASSARIRDRGNEQYF. The CDR3 DNA sequence: TGTGCCAGCAGCGCCCGGATCCGGGACAGGGGCAACGAGCAGTACTTC.

A few counts support this clonotype. This sequence joins TRBV4-2 and TRBJ2-1, with no clear D. Germline loops: CDR1 LGHNA, CDR2 YNFKEQ. The CDR3 runs to 15 residues. Trimming took 1 base from V and 3 from J, leaving 10 bases between them. The CDR3 is CASSQGQKNYNEQFF. The DNA for the CDR3 is TGTGCCAGCAGCCAAGGGCAGAAAAACTACAATGAGCAGTTCTTC.

This clonotype was observed a few times. The chain carries TRBV5-6 and TRBJ2-3, with 7 bases identical to TRBD1. The CDR3 runs to 14 residues. CDR1 and CDR2 (germline): SGHDT, YYEEEE. J was trimmed by 0 bases and V by 7 bases; bases with no gene match: 5. In DNA form, the CDR3 reads TGTGCCAGCCGTCACAGGGGCAGCACAGATACGCAGTATTTT. It codes for CASRHRGSTDTQYF. Full variable domain (rest looked up from reference TRBV5-6 and TRBJ2-3): DAGVTQSPTHLIKTRGQQVTLRCSPKSGHDTVSWYQQALGQGPQFIFQYYEEEERQRGNFPDRFSGHQFPNYSSELNVNALLLGDSALYLCASRHRGSTDTQYFGPGTRLTVL.

The chain links TRBV29-1 to TRBJ2-1; TRBD1 aligns across 9 bases. CDR1 and CDR2 (germline): SQVTM, ANQGSEA. The ends lost 7 bases at V and 13 bases at J; junction bases unmatched: 11. CDR3 size: 12 residues. CDR3 nucleotides: TGCAGCGCCTTGACAGGGGGAGAGACCCAGTTCTTC. Protein sequence: CSALTGGETQFF.

The rearrangement uses TRBV29-1 and TRBJ1-2; no firm D call. Germline CDR1 SQVTM, CDR2 ANQGSEA. The CDR3 has 13 amino acids. Trimming cost V 3 bases and J 8 bases, with 16 bases left between them. The CDR3 spells CSVDVAGPEGYTF. The CDR3 bases are TGCAGCGTTGATGTCGCAGGCCCGGAGGGCTACACCTTC.

The count of this clonotype is one. The chain links TRBV7-9 to TRBJ1-1, with unresolved D. The V gene's germline CDR1 is SEHNR and CDR2 FQNEAQ (reference sequence). V was pared by 5 bases and J by 6 bases, with 19 bases between. CDR3 size: 15 residues. Written as DNA, the CDR3 is TGTGCCAGCAGCGACGGACCTTTACGGCTCGCTGAAGCTTTCTTT. This codes for CASSDGPLRLAEAFF.

At least ten counts were recorded for this clonotype. CDR3 nucleotide sequence: TGTGCCAGCAGTACTCCGGACAGGTTAGCCAAAAACATTCAGTACTTC. Translation gives CASSTPDRLAKNIQYF. The chain couples TRBV6-2 or TRBV6-3 to TRBJ2-4; TRBD1 matches 7 bases. Germline V CDR1 and CDR2: MNHEY, SVGEGT. V gave up 5 bases and J gave up 0 bases; unmatched junction bases: 7. The CDR3 has 16 amino acids.

The rearrangement joins TRBV27 to TRBJ2-7, with a possible D match to TRBD1 (6 bases). The V gene lost 4 bases and the J gene lost 2 bases, with 15 bases spanning the gap. In germline, CDR1 is MNHEY, CDR2 SMNVEV (reference sequence). The CDR3 has 15 amino acids. For the CDR3, the DNA is TGTGCCAGCAGTTCCACAGGGCTAGGTACCTACGAGCAGTACTTC. Translating gives CASSSTGLGTYEQYF.

This chain links TRBV18 with TRBJ1-5, with D perhaps TRBD1 (6 bases). CDR1 KGHSH and CDR2 LQKENI come from the germline V gene. The length of the CDR3 is 15 residues. V shed 3 bases and J shed 0 bases, with 9 bases lying between them. The CDR3 DNA is TGTGCCAGCTCACCCCAGGGACATAGCAATCAGCCCCAGCATTTT. This sequence encodes CASSPQGHSNQPQHF. Combining the CDR3 with reference TRBV18 and TRBJ1-5 gives the whole variable domain NAGVMQNPRHLVRRRGQEARLRCSPMKGHSHVYWYRQLPEEGLKFMVYLQKENIIDESGMPKERFSAEFPKEGPSILRIQQVVRGDSAAYFCASSPQGHSNQPQHFGDGTRLSIL.

V gene TRBV10-2 combines with J gene TRBJ2-7; TRBD1 matches 7 bases. Germline V lookup: CDR1 WSHSY, CDR2 SAAADI. This CDR3 spans 16 amino acids. Losses at the gene ends were 5 bases for V and 3 bases for J; bases not matched to a gene: 13. This chain's CDR3 is CASSSPAGTDFYEQYF. The CDR3 DNA reads TGCGCCAGCAGTTCACCAGCCGGGACAGACTTCTACGAGCAGTACTTC.

The chain couples TRBV12-3 or TRBV12-4 to TRBJ1-2; 8 bases are a match to TRBD1. The CDR3 is made up of 14 amino acids. The trim removed 6 bases at V and 7 bases at J, leaving 10 bases unmatched. The CDR3 is CASSDTGQAGGYTF. The CDR3 DNA is TGTGCCAGCAGCGACACGGGACAGGCAGGTGGCTACACCTTC.

CDR3 DNA: TGTGCCAGCAGTGCCCTTTTGCGGGGTAACTATGGCTACACCTTC. Translating it yields CASSALLRGNYGYTF. The chain carries TRBV6-1 and TRBJ1-2; D uncertain. The CDR3 runs 15 residues. Trimming left V 4 bases short and J 1 base short, with 13 bases between. CDR1 and CDR2 (germline): MNHNS, SASEGT.

The J gene is TRBJ2-1, the V gene TRBV20-1, with D maybe TRBD1 (5 bases). Germline-derived CDR1 and CDR2 are DFQATT and SNEGSKA (reference sequence). The length of the CDR3 is 15 residues. V dropped 0 bases and J dropped 2 bases, with 11 bases sitting between them. CDR3 coding DNA: TGCAGTGCTAGAGATTTTGGCAGGGCCTACAATGAGCAGTTCTTC. Its translation is CSARDFGRAYNEQFF.

The table lists this clonotype with many counts. The chain recombines TRBV4-1 with TRBJ1-6; TRBD1 might be the D (5 bases). This CDR3 is built from 16 residues. Deletions cut 0 bases from V and 7 bases from J, with 13 bases between. In germline, CDR1 is MGHRA, CDR2 YSYEKL. This CDR3 is CASSQEWGRQNSPLHF. In DNA, the CDR3 is TGCGCCAGCAGCCAAGAATGGGGCCGGCAGAATTCACCCCTCCACTTT.

CDR3 nucleotides: TGCGCCAGCAGCTTGGGAGTGGGAAACACCGGGGAGCTGTTTTTT. Its translation: CASSLGVGNTGELFF. The chain is built from TRBV5-1 and TRBJ2-2; D gene unclear. Per germline, CDR1 SGHRS and CDR2 YFSETQ. V lost 0 bases, J lost 2 bases, and 8 bases lay in between. CDR3 size: 15 residues.

Comment on this clonotype: The junction differs from germline at one of its ends, possibly a read error. The V and J genes are TRBV6-2 or TRBV6-3 and TRBJ2-5, with a tentative D call TRBD1 (7 bases). With the DNA end fitting TRBJ2-7 better, the J assignment may be wrong. The CDR3 is 14 amino acids. The V gene's germline CDR1 is MNHEY and CDR2 SVGEGT. CDR3 protein: CTSSYNRGGGEQYF. CDR3 DNA sequence: TGTACCAGCAGTTACAACAGGGGAGGAGGCGAGCAGTACTTC.

This clonotype was seen more than once but under ten times. The chain has TRBV6-5 and TRBJ2-4; 8 bases align to TRBD1. The CDR3 consists of 16 residues. The J segment lost 13 bases and the V segment lost 6 bases, leaving 20 bases of the junction unmatched. In germline, CDR1 is MNHEY, CDR2 SVGAGI. This CDR3 reads CASRLGQGHWYEWQYF. The DNA of the CDR3 is TGTGCCAGCAGGCTCGGACAGGGCCATTGGTACGAGTGGCAGTACTTC.

This sequence joins TRBV28 and TRBJ2-5; perhaps TRBD2 as D (7 bases). V was shortened by 3 bases and J by 3 bases, with 11 bases between the two germline ends. The germline gives CDR1 MDHEN, CDR2 SYDVKM. CDR3 size: 14 residues. CDR3 nucleotides: TGTGCCAGCAGTTTCCGGGGGGCGGAAGAGACCCAGTACTTC. Encoded protein: CASSFRGAEETQYF.

This chain uses TRBV6-5 with TRBJ1-2; TRBD1 might be the D (6 bases). CDR3 size: 18 residues. Germline CDR1 MNHEY, CDR2 SVGAGI. Trimming took off 0 bases at V and 2 bases at J, with 19 bases between the two ends. DNA of the CDR3: TGTGCCAGCAGTTACTCAGGGGGTCAGAGGATATTAAACTATGGCTACACCTTC. Its translation is CASSYSGGQRILNYGYTF.

The rearrangement joins TRBV5-1 to TRBJ2-5; 10 nucleotides line up with TRBD2. The CDR3 is made up of 16 amino acids. V dropped 3 bases and J dropped 1; count of bases not matched to a gene: 6. In germline, CDR1 is SGHRS, CDR2 YFSETQ. The CDR3 DNA reads as TGCGCCAGCAGCTCGTTAGCGGGGGGTTTCCAAGAGACCCAGTACTTC. Encoded protein: CASSSLAGGFQETQYF.

This chain connects TRBV20-1 to TRBJ1-2; the D is unclear. The V end lost 5 bases, the J end lost 2 bases, and 9 bases lay between the germline ends. CDR3 length: 12 amino acids. Looked up from germline, CDR1 is DFQATT and CDR2 is SNEGSKA (reference sequence). CDR3 nucleotides: TGCAGTGCTCAGATCCCCAACTATGGCTACACCTTC. Its translation is CSAQIPNYGYTF.

The genes are TRBV27 and TRBJ2-3; no firm D call. Between the trimmed V and J ends, which lost 4 bases and 0 bases, there was a span of 8 bases. Germline V gives CDR1 MNHEY, CDR2 SMNVEV (reference sequence). The length of the CDR3 is 14 residues. The CDR3 DNA sequence: TGTGCCAGCAGTTATGCGAAGAGCACAGATACGCAGTATTTT. Its translation: CASSYAKSTDTQYF.

This sequence joins TRBV3-1 and TRBJ2-3, with TRBD2 matching over 15 bases. The J segment lost 1 base and the V segment lost 6 bases, leaving 17 bases of the junction unmatched. The CDR3 totals 21 residues. The V gene's germline CDR1 is LGHDT and CDR2 YNNKEL (reference sequence). CDR3 DNA: TGTGCCAGCAGTCCCTATGGACTAGCGGGGGGGCCGGATGGGGGCACAGATACGCAGTATTTT. As protein: CASSPYGLAGGPDGGTDTQYF.

The chain links TRBV9 to TRBJ2-5; 7 bases align to TRBD1. V lost 3 bases to trimming and J lost 3 bases; unmatched junction nucleotides: 5. The length of the CDR3 is 14 residues. Germline assignment: CDR1 SGDLS and CDR2 YYNGEE. CDR3 bases: TGTGCCAGCAGCGGGGCAGGGGGAGAAGAGACCCAGTACTTC. Residues: CASSGAGGEETQYF.

This chain uses TRBV20-1 with TRBJ2-1, with a weak D call TRBD1 (7 bases). The V gene's germline CDR1 is DFQATT and CDR2 SNEGSKA (reference sequence). V lost 0 bases and J 8 bases, leaving 14 bases between the germline ends. The CDR3 totals 14 residues. The CDR3 region has the DNA TGCAGTGCTAGAGATCAGGGGGGACGAGATGAGCAGTTCTTC. Its protein product is CSARDQGGRDEQFF.

This clonotype was found once. This CDR3 is CASSYCYEQYF. The CDR3 DNA is TGTGCCAGCAGTTACTGTTACGAGCAGTACTTC. V and J are TRBV6-8 and TRBJ2-7, with no clear D. Per the germline V gene, CDR1 is MNHGY and CDR2 is SAAAGT. V was cut by 1 base and J by 4 bases, with 2 bases left in between. The CDR3 extends over 11 amino acids.

The CDR3 DNA follows: TGTGCCAGCGGTCCGAGCGGGGTCTACTACAATGAGCAGTTCTTC. Protein: CASGPSGVYYNEQFF. V and J are TRBV9 and TRBJ2-1, with TRBD2 matching over 7 bases. V was clipped by 7 bases and J by 3 bases; unmatched bases: 10. CDR1 and CDR2 from the germline V gene are SGDLS and YYNGEE. The length of the CDR3 is 15 residues.

V and J are TRBV7-2 and TRBJ2-3; unclear D gene. The V end was cut by 3 bases, the J end by 2 bases, with 9 bases between. Germline V CDR1 and CDR2: SGHTA, FQGNSA. This CDR3 comprises 14 residues. The DNA for the CDR3 is TGTGCCAGCAGCTTCCCTGTGTTCACAGATACGCAGTATTTT. Translation gives CASSFPVFTDTQYF.

A single count supports this clonotype. The gene calls are TRBV29-1 and TRBJ2-7; no clear D gene. Germline assignment: CDR1 SQVTM and CDR2 ANQGSEA. Between the trimmed V and J ends, which lost 7 bases and 6 bases, there was a span of 13 bases. CDR3 length: 11 residues. The CDR3 sequence is CSASVGSEQYF. DNA of the CDR3: TGCAGCGCCTCAGTAGGTTCCGAGCAGTACTTC.